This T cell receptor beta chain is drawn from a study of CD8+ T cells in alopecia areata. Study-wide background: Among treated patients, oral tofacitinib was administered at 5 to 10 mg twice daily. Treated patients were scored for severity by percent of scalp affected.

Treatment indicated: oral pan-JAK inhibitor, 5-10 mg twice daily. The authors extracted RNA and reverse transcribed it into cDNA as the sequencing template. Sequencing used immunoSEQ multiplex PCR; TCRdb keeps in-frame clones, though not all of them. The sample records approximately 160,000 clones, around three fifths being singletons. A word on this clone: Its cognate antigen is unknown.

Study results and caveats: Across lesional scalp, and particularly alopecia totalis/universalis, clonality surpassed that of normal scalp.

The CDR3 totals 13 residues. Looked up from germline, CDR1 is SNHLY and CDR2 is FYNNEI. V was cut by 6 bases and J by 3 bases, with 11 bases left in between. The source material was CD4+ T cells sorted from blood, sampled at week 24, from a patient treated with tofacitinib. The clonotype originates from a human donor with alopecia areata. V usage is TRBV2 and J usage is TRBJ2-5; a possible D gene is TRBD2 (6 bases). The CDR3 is CASREWGEETQYF. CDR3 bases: TGTGCCAGCAGAGAGTGGGGGGAAGAGACCCAGTACTTC.